The T cell receptor beta chain described here comes from a study of shared clonotypes between healthy human individuals. This clone has just one count. The antigen remains unidentified. General study points: Represented diversity, genetic and exposure-history alike, was limited by few donors.

The material for each subset, its genomic DNA, was split evenly across several immunoSEQ plates. Method: immunoSEQ multiplex PCR; TCRdb's copy keeps in-frame clones and lacks some. The profile shows 2 million to 2.5 million clones, about 92% of them singletons. The source of this sequence is a man aged 18-30 years in good health. Some clones in this sample may be carry-over from other donors' samples. Sequenced sample: naive CD4+ T cells from PBMCs. The subset denotes: CD45RA+ positively selected.

Here the CDR3 DNA reads TGTGCCAGCAGTTCCCGGACTAGCAGTAACACCGGGGAGCTGTTTTTT. Translation gives CASSSRTSSNTGELFF. This chain connects TRBV6-5 to TRBJ2-2, with 8 bases lining up with TRBD2. Germline V gene data show CDR1 as MNHEY and CDR2 as SVGAGI. V trimming: 4 bases; J trimming: 2 bases; junction bases outside the gene matches: 6. The CDR3 contains 16 residues.